Reported below is one T cell receptor beta chain. The sample originates from a study of T cell changes during pregnancy in multiple sclerosis. TCRdb's copy holds only in-frame clones and misses some; the assay was immunoSEQ multiplex PCR. The sample records 35,000 to 40,000 clones, 94% being singletons. The receptor's source is a female donor with multiple sclerosis, enrolled in a pregnancy study. Sequenced material: CD4+ T cells from peripheral blood mononuclear cells, taken in the second trimester of pregnancy.

The CDR3 is CATSDSLNTEAFF. The CDR3 DNA reads TGCGCCACCTCGGACAGCCTGAACACTGAAGCTTTCTTT. The rearrangement links TRBV5-1 to TRBJ1-1; maybe TRBD1 (6 bases). V lost 9 bases and J lost 0, with 12 bases in between. CDR3 size: 13 residues. Germline CDR1 and CDR2: SGHRS and YFSETQ.